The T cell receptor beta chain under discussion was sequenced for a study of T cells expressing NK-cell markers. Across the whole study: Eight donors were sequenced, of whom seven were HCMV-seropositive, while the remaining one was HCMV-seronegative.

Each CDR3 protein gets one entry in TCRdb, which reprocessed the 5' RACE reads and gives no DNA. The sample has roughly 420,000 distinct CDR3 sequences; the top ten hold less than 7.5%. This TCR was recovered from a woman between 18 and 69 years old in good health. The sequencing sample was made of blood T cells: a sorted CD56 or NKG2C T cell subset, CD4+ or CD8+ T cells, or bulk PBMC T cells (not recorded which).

The CDR3 loop reads CASSQDWGGETQYF. The V gene is TRBV4-3, the J gene TRBJ2-5; lacking DNA, the TRBD1 call made by TCRdb goes unchecked. The CDR3 runs 14 residues. Germline assignment: CDR1 LGHNA and CDR2 YSLEER.